Listed below are T cell receptor beta chains from one sample, sequenced in a study of T cells after yellow fever vaccination. Via MiXCR, TCRdb re-called the 5' RACE reads, giving one row per CDR3 protein. Among around 400,000 distinct CDR3 sequences, approximately 10% were seen once, and the ten largest hold about 17%. Sequencing was performed on PBMCs, taken on the day of the first yellow fever vaccination. These receptor sequences come from a man younger than 30 who received the YFV17D yellow fever vaccine. The CDR3 runs from the conserved cysteine through the conserved F or W. Each record gives: clone size, D gene, J gene, CDR3 length, V gene, CDR3 protein, CDR3 DNA. The D gene is left open where the match is weak. A row's size may be missing; if present it is once, few, many or a size class.

NA,NA,TRBJ2-3,13,TRBV11-3,CASSDRQFDTQYF,TGTGCCAGCAGCGACCGACAGTTCGATACGCAGTATTTT
few,TRBD1,TRBJ2-2,16,TRBV7-9,CASSLTYRGRTGELFF,TGTGCCAGCAGCTTAACCTACAGGGGGCGGACCGGGGAGCTGTTTTTT
NA,NA,TRBJ2-1,15,TRBV9,CASSVEWGPYNEQFF,TGTGCCAGCAGCGTAGAGTGGGGGCCTTACAATGAGCAGTTCTTC
NA,TRBD1,TRBJ1-2,16,TRBV20-1,CSARDPLGTGNYGYTF,TGCAGTGCTAGAGATCCTCTCGGGACAGGGAACTATGGCTACACCTTC
few,NA,TRBJ2-7,16,TRBV13,CASSLESWGPSYEQYF,TGTGCCAGCAGCTTAGAGTCCTGGGGACCTTCCTACGAGCAGTACTTC
NA,NA,TRBJ1-1,15,TRBV7-3,CASSFDAQRGTEAFF,TGTGCCAGCAGCTTCGACGCCCAAAGGGGCACTGAAGCTTTCTTT
once,NA,TRBJ2-4,16,TRBV4-3,CASSQSSGLAKNIQYF,TGCGCCAGCAGCCAAAGCTCGGGTCTAGCCAAAAACATTCAGTACTTC
NA,NA,TRBJ1-1,15,TRBV9,CASSISSGLNTEAFF,TGTGCCAGCAGCATATCGTCGGGACTGAACACTGAAGCTTTCTTT
NA,TRBD1,TRBJ1-5,15,TRBV18,CASSPQGARNQPQHF,TGTGCCAGCTCACCACAGGGGGCTCGCAATCAGCCCCAGCATTTT
NA,NA,TRBJ2-5,12,TRBV12-3/TRBV12-4,CASSSGLQTQYF,TGTGCCAGCAGCTCAGGTCTCCAGACCCAGTACTTC
NA,NA,TRBJ1-2,12,TRBV29-1,CSGAGQIGGYTF,TGCAGCGGCGCTGGACAGATCGGGGGCTACACCTTC
NA,TRBD2,TRBJ2-5,13,TRBV7-6,CASSSGGTATQYF,TGTGCCAGCAGCTCGGGGGGGACGGCGACCCAGTACTTC
few,NA,TRBJ2-2,20,TRBV12-3/TRBV12-4,CASSYPRANTGDKESLSLFF,TGTGCCAGCAGTTATCCGCGGGCGAACACCGGGGATAAGGAGTCTTTGTCGCTGTTTTTT
many,TRBD1,TRBJ2-1,15,TRBV7-9,CASSPQGKPYNEQFF,TGTGCCAGCAGCCCACAGGGGAAACCCTACAATGAGCAGTTCTTC
NA,NA,TRBJ2-3,15,TRBV18,CASSPLARDTDTQYF,TGTGCCAGCTCACCACTTGCCCGGGACACAGATACGCAGTATTTT
few,NA,TRBJ2-2,11,TRBV3-1,CASKGFGELFF,TGTGCCAGCAAGGGGTTCGGGGAGCTGTTTTTT
NA,NA,TRBJ1-1,9,TRBV20-1,CSARPSAFF,TGCAGTGCTAGACCCTCGGCTTTCTTT